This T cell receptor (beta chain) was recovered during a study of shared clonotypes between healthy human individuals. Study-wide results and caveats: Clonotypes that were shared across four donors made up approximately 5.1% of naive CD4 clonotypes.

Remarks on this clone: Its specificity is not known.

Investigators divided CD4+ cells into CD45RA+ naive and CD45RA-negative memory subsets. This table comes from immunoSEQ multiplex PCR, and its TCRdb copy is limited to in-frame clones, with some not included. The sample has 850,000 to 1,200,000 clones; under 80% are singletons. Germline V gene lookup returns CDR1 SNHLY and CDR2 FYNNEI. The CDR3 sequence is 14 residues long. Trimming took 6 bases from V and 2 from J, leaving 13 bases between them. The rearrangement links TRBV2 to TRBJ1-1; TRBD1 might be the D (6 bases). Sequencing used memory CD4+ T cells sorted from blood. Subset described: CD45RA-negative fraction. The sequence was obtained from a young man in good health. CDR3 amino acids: CASSPGTQNTEAFF. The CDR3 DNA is TGTGCCAGCAGCCCCGGGACACAAAACACTGAAGCTTTCTTT.